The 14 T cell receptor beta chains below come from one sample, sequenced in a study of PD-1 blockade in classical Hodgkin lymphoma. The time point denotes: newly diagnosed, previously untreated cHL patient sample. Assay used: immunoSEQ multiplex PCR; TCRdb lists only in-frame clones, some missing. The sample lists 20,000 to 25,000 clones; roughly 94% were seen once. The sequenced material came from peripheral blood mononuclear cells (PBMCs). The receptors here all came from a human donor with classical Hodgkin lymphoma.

CDR3 nucleotide sequence: TGTGCCAGCAGCTTAGAAGAGGGGGCGGGCGAGCAGTACTTC. Protein sequence: CASSLEEGAGEQYF. The V call is TRBV7-9, the J call TRBJ2-7; TRBD1 matches 7 bases. This CDR3 has 14 residues. Germline CDR1 and CDR2: SEHNR and FQNEAQ (reference sequence). V was pared by 1 base and J by 6 bases, with 6 bases of the junction left unmatched.

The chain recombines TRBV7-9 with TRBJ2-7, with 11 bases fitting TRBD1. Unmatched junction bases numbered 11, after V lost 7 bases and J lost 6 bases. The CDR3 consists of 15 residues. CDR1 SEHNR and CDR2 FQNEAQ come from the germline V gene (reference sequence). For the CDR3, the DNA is TGTGCCAGCAAAGGACAGGGGGCGCCGGATAGCGAGCAGTACTTC. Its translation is CASKGQGAPDSEQYF.

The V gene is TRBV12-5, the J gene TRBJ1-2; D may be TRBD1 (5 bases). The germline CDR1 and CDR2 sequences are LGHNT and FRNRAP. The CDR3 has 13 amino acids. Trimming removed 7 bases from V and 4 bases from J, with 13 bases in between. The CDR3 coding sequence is TGTGCTAGTGCTTTCTCGGGGGGCTATGGCTACACCTTC. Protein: CASAFSGGYGYTF.

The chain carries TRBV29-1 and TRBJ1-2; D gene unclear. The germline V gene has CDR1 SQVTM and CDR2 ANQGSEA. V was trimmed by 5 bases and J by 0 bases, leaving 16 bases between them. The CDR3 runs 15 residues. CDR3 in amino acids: CSVPQLGGPNYGYTF. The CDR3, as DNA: TGCAGCGTTCCCCAGCTCGGAGGCCCTAACTATGGCTACACCTTC.

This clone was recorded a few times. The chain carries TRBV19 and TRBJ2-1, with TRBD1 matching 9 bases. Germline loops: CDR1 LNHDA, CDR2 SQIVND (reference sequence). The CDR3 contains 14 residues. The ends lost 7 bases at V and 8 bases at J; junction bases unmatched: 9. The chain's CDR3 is CASTLGTGPYEQFF. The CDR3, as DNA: TGTGCCAGTACCCTCGGGACAGGGCCCTATGAGCAGTTCTTC. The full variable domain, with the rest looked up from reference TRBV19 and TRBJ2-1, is DGGITQSPKYLFRKEGQNVTLSCEQNLNHDAMYWYRQDPGQGLRLIYYSQIVNDFQKGDIAEGYSVSREKKESFPLTVTSAQKNPTAFYLCASTLGTGPYEQFFGPGTRLTVL.

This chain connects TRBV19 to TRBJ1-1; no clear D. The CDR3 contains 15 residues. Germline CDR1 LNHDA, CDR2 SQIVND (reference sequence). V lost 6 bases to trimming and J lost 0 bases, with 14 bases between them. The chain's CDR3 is CASRIQATLNTEAFF. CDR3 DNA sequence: TGTGCCAGTAGAATCCAGGCGACCTTGAACACTGAAGCTTTCTTT.

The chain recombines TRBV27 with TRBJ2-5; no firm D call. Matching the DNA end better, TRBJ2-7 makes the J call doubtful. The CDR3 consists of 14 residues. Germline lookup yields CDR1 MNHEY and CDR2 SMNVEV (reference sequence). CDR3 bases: TGTGCCAGCAGTTTGGGCAGGAGCTCCTACGAGCAGTACTTC. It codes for CASSLGRSSYEQYF.

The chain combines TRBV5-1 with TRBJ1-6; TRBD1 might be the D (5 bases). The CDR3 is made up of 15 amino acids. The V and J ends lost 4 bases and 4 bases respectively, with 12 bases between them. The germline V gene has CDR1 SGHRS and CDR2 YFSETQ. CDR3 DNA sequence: TGCGCCAGCAGCCCCTCGGGGGGTTATAATTCACCCCTCCACTTT. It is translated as CASSPSGGYNSPLHF.

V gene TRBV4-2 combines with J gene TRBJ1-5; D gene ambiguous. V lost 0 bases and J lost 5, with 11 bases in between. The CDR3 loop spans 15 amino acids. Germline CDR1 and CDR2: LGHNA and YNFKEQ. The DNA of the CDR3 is TGTGCCAGCAGCCAAGATCTTGGGTTGCATCAGCCCCAGCATTTT. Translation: CASSQDLGLHQPQHF.

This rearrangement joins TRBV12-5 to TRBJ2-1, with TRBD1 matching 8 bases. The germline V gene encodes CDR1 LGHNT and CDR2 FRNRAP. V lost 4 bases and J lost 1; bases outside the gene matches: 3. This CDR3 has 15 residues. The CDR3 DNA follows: TGTGCTAGTGGTTACGGACAGGGTTCCTACAATGAGCAGTTCTTC. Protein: CASGYGQGSYNEQFF.

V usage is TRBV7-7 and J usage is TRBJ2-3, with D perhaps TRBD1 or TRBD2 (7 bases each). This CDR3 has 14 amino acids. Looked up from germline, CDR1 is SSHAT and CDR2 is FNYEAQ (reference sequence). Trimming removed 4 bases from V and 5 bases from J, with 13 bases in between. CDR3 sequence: CASSSGRGGDTQYF. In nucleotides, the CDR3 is TGTGCCAGCAGCTCGGGCAGGGGGGGAGATACGCAGTATTTT.

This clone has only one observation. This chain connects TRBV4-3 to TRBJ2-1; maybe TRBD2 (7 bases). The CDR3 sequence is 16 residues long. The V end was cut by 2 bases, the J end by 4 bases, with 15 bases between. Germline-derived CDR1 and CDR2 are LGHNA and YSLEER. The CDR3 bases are TGCGCCAGCAGCCAAAAGGGGGGGGGCTCTTACAATGAGCAGTTCTTC. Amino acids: CASSQKGGGSYNEQFF.

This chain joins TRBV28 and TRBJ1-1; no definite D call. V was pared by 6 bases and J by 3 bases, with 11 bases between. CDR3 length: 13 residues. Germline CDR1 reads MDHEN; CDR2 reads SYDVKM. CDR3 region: CASSLPQYTEAFF. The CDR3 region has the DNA TGTGCCAGCAGCTTACCACAGTACACTGAAGCTTTCTTT.

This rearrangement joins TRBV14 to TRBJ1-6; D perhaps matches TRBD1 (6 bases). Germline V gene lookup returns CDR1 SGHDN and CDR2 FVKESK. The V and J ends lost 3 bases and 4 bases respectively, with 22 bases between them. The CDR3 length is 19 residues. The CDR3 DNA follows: TGTGCCAGCAGCCAGATGCCAGGGGCGGCAGTCGGGTATAATTCACCCCTCCACTTT. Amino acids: CASSQMPGAAVGYNSPLHF.